The rows below give T cell receptor beta chains drawn from one sample of a study of T cells in tuberculosis. Data came from immunoSEQ multiplex PCR; TCRdb stores just in-frame clones and leaves some out. The sample contains about 34,000 clones, roughly 93% of which appear only once. Sequenced material: PBMCs, taken at tuberculosis diagnosis. The receptors derive from an adult with tuberculosis. The CDR3 runs from the conserved cysteine through the conserved F or W. A D gene is named only where the DNA matches it firmly. The size field is filled for only some rows; it gives once, few, many or a size class.

TRBJ2-1 TRBV10-1 once TRBD2 TGCGCCAGCAGTGGGGGGACTAGCGGTTACAATGAGCAGTTCTTC CASSGGTSGYNEQFF
TRBJ2-5 TRBV4-1 - TRBD1 TGCGCCAGCAGCCAAGGCCCGGGACAGGGGTTCGAGACCCAGTACTTC CASSQGPGQGFETQYF
TRBJ2-1 TRBV5-1 once - TGCGCCAGCAGTTCGAAAGCGATAGGAAATGAGCAGTTCTTC CASSSKAIGNEQFF
TRBJ2-7 TRBV7-3 - - TGTGCCAGCAGCTCCTTGGCCCGACAAGAAAGCAACTACGAGCAGTACTTC CASSSLARQESNYEQYF
TRBJ1-1 TRBV6-9 - - TGTGCCAGCAGTCAGGCCCTTACCTTATACACTGAAGCTTTCTTT CASSQALTLYTEAFF
TRBJ2-3 TRBV29-1 - - TGCAGCGGGGAGAGGGGCACAGATACGCAGTATTTT CSGERGTDTQYF
TRBJ1-2 TRBV5-1 - - TGCGCCAGCAGCCCAGACAGCTTTTCCTATGGCTACACCTTC CASSPDSFSYGYTF
TRBJ1-2 TRBV4-2 - TRBD1 TGTGCCAGCGGCTTCGTACAGGGGTACTATGGCTACACCTTC CASGFVQGYYGYTF
TRBJ2-7 TRBV9 - - TGTGCCAGCAGCGTAGAGGGGTTTGGCGAGCAGTACTTC CASSVEGFGEQYF
TRBJ2-1 TRBV7-9 once - TGTGCCAGCAGCCCCAGGAACTGGGGCAATCAGAACAATGAGCAGTTCTTC CASSPRNWGNQNNEQFF
TRBJ2-7 TRBV27 - TRBD2 TGTGCCAGCAGTTTATCGCCTAGCGGGGGGAGAGTTGTCTCCTACGAGCAGTACTTC CASSLSPSGGRVVSYEQYF
TRBJ1-5 TRBV6-5 once - TGTGCCAGCAGTTCGGCAGGAGGGCCTAATCAGCCCCAGCATTTT CASSSAGGPNQPQHF
TRBJ2-2 TRBV2 once - TGTGCCAGCAGTCTTGGACTGTCGGCCGGGGAGCTGTTTTTT CASSLGLSAGELFF
TRBJ2-3 TRBV7-3 - - TGTGCCAGCAGCCGCCTCGGCCAAAGAGAGGCAGATACGCAGTATTTT CASSRLGQREADTQYF
TRBJ2-7 TRBV13 - TRBD1 TGTGCCAGCAGCTTAGGCCCCGGGACAGACCACGAGCAGTACTTC CASSLGPGTDHEQYF